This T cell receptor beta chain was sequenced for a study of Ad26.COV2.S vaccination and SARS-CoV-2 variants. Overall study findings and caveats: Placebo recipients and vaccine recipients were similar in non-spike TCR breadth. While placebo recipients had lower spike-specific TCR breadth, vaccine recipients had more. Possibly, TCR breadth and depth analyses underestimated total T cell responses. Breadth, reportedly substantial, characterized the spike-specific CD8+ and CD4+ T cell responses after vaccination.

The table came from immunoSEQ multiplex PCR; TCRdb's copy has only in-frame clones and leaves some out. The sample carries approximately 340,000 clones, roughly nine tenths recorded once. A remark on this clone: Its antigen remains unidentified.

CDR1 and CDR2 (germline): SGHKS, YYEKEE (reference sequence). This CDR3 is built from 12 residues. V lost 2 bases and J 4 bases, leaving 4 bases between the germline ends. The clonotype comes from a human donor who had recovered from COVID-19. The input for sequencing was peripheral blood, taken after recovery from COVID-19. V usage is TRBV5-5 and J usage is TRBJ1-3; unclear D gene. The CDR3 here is CASSFQGNTIYF. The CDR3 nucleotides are TGTGCCAGCAGCTTTCAGGGAAACACCATATATTTT.